Presented here are 30 T cell receptor beta chains from one specimen sequenced in a study of regulatory T cells. Regarding the study as a whole: In CD3G-deficient patients, conventional CD4+ T cells were enriched for hydrophobic CDR3 residues at positions 6 and 7.

Their antigens are not known. The primer mix had 52 TRBV and 13 TRBJ primers. Profiled with immunoSEQ multiplex PCR; TCRdb holds only in-frame clones, not every one. The sample has about 23,000 clones; roughly 88% are singletons. Material: conventional CD4+ T cells sorted from blood. The receptors were sampled from a child aged 5 to 17 with CD3G deficiency.

The chain is built from TRBV28 and TRBJ2-7, with 16 bases lining up with TRBD2. Germline-derived CDR1 and CDR2 are MDHEN and SYDVKM. The length of the CDR3 is 15 residues. Unmatched junction bases numbered 2, after V lost 5 bases and J lost 4 bases. CDR3 sequence (DNA): TGTGCCAGCAGTAGGGGACTAGCGGGAGGGTACGAGCAGTACTTC. Encoded protein: CASSRGLAGGYEQYF.

J is TRBJ1-6 and V is TRBV5-1; 7 bases agree with TRBD1. Trimming cost V 4 bases and J 7 bases; bases outside gene matches: 5. This CDR3 comprises 14 residues. Germline values: CDR1 SGHRS, CDR2 YFSETQ. CDR3 bases: TGCGCCAGCAGCCACGGACAGGAGAATTCACCCCTCCACTTT. The encoded protein is CASSHGQENSPLHF.

The rearrangement links TRBV6-1 to TRBJ2-7; no clear D gene. V lost 7 bases, J lost 4 bases, and 17 bases lay in between. The CDR3 length is 14 residues. Germline loops: CDR1 MNHNS, CDR2 SASEGT. CDR3 sequence reads: CASTPPGSGYEQYF. The CDR3 DNA sequence: TGTGCCAGCACCCCCCCGGGCTCTGGGTACGAGCAGTACTTC.

The chain links TRBV5-1 to TRBJ2-6; D unresolved. This CDR3 comprises 14 residues. Trimming pared 4 bases from V and 0 bases from J, leaving 5 bases between. The germline V gene has CDR1 SGHRS and CDR2 YFSETQ. CDR3 nucleotide sequence: TGCGCCAGCAGCCCGCACTCTGGGGCCAACGTCCTGACTTTC. Amino acid sequence: CASSPHSGANVLTF.

V and J are TRBV28 and TRBJ2-2; D gene ambiguous. V lost 3 bases to trimming and J lost 1 base, with 9 bases between them. Per germline, CDR1 MDHEN and CDR2 SYDVKM. The CDR3 runs to 15 residues. CDR3 coding DNA: TGTGCCAGCAGTTTTGGCAGTTTGAACACCGGGGAGCTGTTTTTT. Translating gives CASSFGSLNTGELFF.

The chain recombines TRBV28 with TRBJ2-5; TRBD2 aligns across 9 bases. V trimming: 6 bases; J trimming: 5 bases; junction bases outside the gene matches: 13. The germline V gene has CDR1 MDHEN and CDR2 SYDVKM. The CDR3 consists of 16 residues. The CDR3 region has the DNA TGTGCCAGCAGAGCGACTAGCGGACGAGCGGGGGAGACCCAGTACTTC. Its protein product is CASRATSGRAGETQYF. The variable domain in full, with the rest retrieved from reference TRBV28 and TRBJ2-5, is DVKVTQSSRYLVKRTGEKVFLECVQDMDHENMFWYRQDPGLGLRLIYFSYDVKMKEKGDIPEGYSVSREKKERFSLILESASTNQTSMYLCASRATSGRAGETQYFGPGTRLLVL.

This rearrangement joins TRBV6-6 to TRBJ1-2; D uncertain. With 8 bases removed from V and 5 bases from J, the gap between germline ends came to 15 bases. This CDR3 contains 13 residues. CDR1 and CDR2 from the germline V gene are MNHNY and SVGAGI (reference sequence). The CDR3 DNA is TGTGCCAGCCGGGATCTAAAAGAATATGGCTACACCTTC. This encodes CASRDLKEYGYTF.

The chain combines TRBV7-9 with TRBJ1-1; D is undetermined. Trimming pared 0 bases from V and 0 bases from J, leaving 11 bases between. This CDR3 is 16 amino acids long. Germline V gene data show CDR1 as SEHNR and CDR2 as FQNEAQ (reference sequence). In nucleotides, the CDR3 is TGTGCCAGCAGCTTAGCCACGGGAGCCCTGAACACTGAAGCTTTCTTT. It codes for CASSLATGALNTEAFF.

V and J are TRBV7-9 and TRBJ1-2; D gene unclear. CDR1 is SEHNR, CDR2 FQNEAQ, per germline (reference sequence). The CDR3 covers 15 residues. The V end lost 0 bases, the J end lost 8 bases, and 16 bases lay between the germline ends. This CDR3 is CASSLAGSPSGGYTF. CDR3 bases: TGTGCCAGCAGCTTAGCGGGGTCACCCTCGGGCGGCTACACCTTC.

This clone is a singleton in its sample. The V and J genes are TRBV7-8 and TRBJ2-7, with 7 bases matching TRBD2. Per germline, CDR1 SGHVS and CDR2 FQNEAQ. This CDR3 comprises 13 residues. Trimming removed 1 base from V and 7 bases from J; junction bases left unmatched: 4. In DNA, the CDR3 is TGTGCCAGCAGCTTAGGGGGAGGGCAAGAGCAGTACTTC. It encodes CASSLGGGQEQYF.

The V gene is TRBV19, the J gene TRBJ2-7; TRBD1 or TRBD2 may be the D gene (5 bases each). V gave up 6 bases and J gave up 3 bases, with 18 bases separating them. CDR1 is LNHDA, CDR2 SQIVND, per germline (reference sequence). The CDR3 totals 15 residues. CDR3 bases: TGTGCCAGTAGCATTCAGGTCGGGGCATTCTACGAGCAGTACTTC. Its protein product is CASSIQVGAFYEQYF.

This clone has just one count. The chain combines TRBV29-1 with TRBJ2-1, with 8 bases that match TRBD2. In germline, CDR1 is SQVTM, CDR2 ANQGSEA. The CDR3 covers 16 residues. With 0 bases clipped from V and 4 bases from J, the junction kept 8 bases outside the gene matches. The CDR3 region is CSVEEPETSEYNEQFF. The CDR3 DNA follows: TGCAGCGTTGAAGAACCAGAGACTAGCGAGTACAATGAGCAGTTCTTC.

This clone was observed a single time. The chain joins TRBV7-8 to TRBJ2-3; 7 bases are shared with TRBD2. Per germline, CDR1 SGHVS and CDR2 FQNEAQ. V trimming: 1 base; J trimming: 0 bases; junction bases outside the gene matches: 7. The CDR3 runs to 17 residues. In DNA form, the CDR3 reads TGTGCCAGCAGCTTAGGTCGGCTAGCGGTTAGCACAGATACGCAGTATTTT. Its translation is CASSLGRLAVSTDTQYF.

V gene TRBV6-5 combines with J gene TRBJ2-7, with 9 bases fitting TRBD1. V trimming: 2 bases; J trimming: 3 bases; junction bases outside the gene matches: 5. CDR3 size: 15 residues. The germline CDR1 and CDR2 sequences are MNHEY and SVGAGI. The CDR3 region has the DNA TGTGCCAGCAGTTACGTCCAGGGACAGGGCTACGAGCAGTACTTC. Encoded protein: CASSYVQGQGYEQYF.

The rearrangement links TRBV5-1 to TRBJ2-7, with a weak D call TRBD2 (5 bases). V was shortened by 0 bases and J by 4 bases, with 14 bases between the two germline ends. Germline CDR1 and CDR2: SGHRS and YFSETQ. CDR3 length: 15 residues. DNA for the CDR3: TGCGCCAGCAGCTTGGGCCCCGGAGGCCGGTACGAGCAGTACTTC. This encodes CASSLGPGGRYEQYF.

The rearrangement joins TRBV18 to TRBJ2-7; D might be TRBD2 (6 bases). Trimming removed 6 bases from V and 7 bases from J, with 16 bases in between. Germline CDR1 reads KGHSH; CDR2 reads LQKENI. This CDR3 is 13 amino acids long. The CDR3 is CASSKGLVGEQYF. DNA for the CDR3: TGTGCCAGCTCGAAGGGACTGGTCGGAGAGCAGTACTTC.

This chain connects TRBV27 to TRBJ2-3; TRBD1 or TRBD2 may be the D gene (6 bases each). The CDR3 has 15 residues. V was clipped by 2 bases and J by 4 bases, with 13 bases between them. From germline, CDR1 is MNHEY and CDR2 SMNVEV (reference sequence). The CDR3 nucleotides read TGTGCCAGCAGTTTACGGGGGCTAAAGCCAGATACGCAGTATTTT. Protein: CASSLRGLKPDTQYF.

DNA for the CDR3: TGCGCCAGCAGCTTGGAGGCGATCGGGAGCACTGAAGCTTTCTTT. It encodes CASSLEAIGSTEAFF. The chain is built from TRBV5-1 and TRBJ1-1; D remains unclear. V was pared by 0 bases and J by 4 bases, with 13 bases between. Germline loops: CDR1 SGHRS, CDR2 YFSETQ. The CDR3 has 15 residues.

The chain combines TRBV30 with TRBJ2-2; 9 bases map to TRBD2. Germline CDR1 and CDR2: GTSNPN and SVGIG (reference sequence). This CDR3 has 18 amino acids. Germline trimming cut 3 bases from V and 1 base from J; bases unmatched to any gene: 12. Here the CDR3 DNA reads TGTGCCTGGAGCCGGAGGCTAGCGGGATGGCGGAACACCGGGGAGCTGTTTTTT. It yields the protein CAWSRRLAGWRNTGELFF.

This clone was recorded only once. The chain combines TRBV28 with TRBJ2-7, with 9 nucleotides matching TRBD1. V shed 4 bases and J 4 bases; nucleotides not matched to a gene: 11. Germline V gives CDR1 MDHEN, CDR2 SYDVKM. There are 16 residues in the CDR3. The chain's CDR3 is CASSSSAFDRGYEQYF. In DNA form, the CDR3 reads TGTGCCAGCAGTTCCTCCGCCTTCGACAGGGGGTACGAGCAGTACTTC.

Here the CDR3 reads CASSLGGTGAREKLFF. The CDR3 DNA sequence: TGTGCCAGCAGCTTAGGGGGGACAGGGGCGCGTGAAAAACTGTTTTTT. The chain employs TRBV7-8 and TRBJ1-4, with 10 bases identical to TRBD1. The CDR3 extends over 16 amino acids. Germline assignment: CDR1 SGHVS and CDR2 FQNEAQ. V dropped 1 base and J dropped 7; count of bases not matched to a gene: 6.

V is TRBV27 and J is TRBJ2-7; 7 nucleotides line up with TRBD2. CDR3 length: 16 residues. The germline V gene has CDR1 MNHEY and CDR2 SMNVEV (reference sequence). J gave up 3 bases and V 5 bases, and 13 bases lay outside the gene matches. This CDR3 is CASSPYPGTTFYEQYF. CDR3 nucleotides: TGTGCCAGCAGTCCGTACCCCGGGACTACCTTCTACGAGCAGTACTTC.

In nucleotides, the CDR3 is TGTGCCAGCAGTTTAGGAGGGGGAACCTACGAGCAGTACTTC. Amino acids: CASSLGGGTYEQYF. V gene TRBV28 combines with J gene TRBJ2-7; D assignment may be TRBD1 or TRBD2 (6 bases each). The ends were cut back, 2 bases at V and 2 bases at J, with 10 bases in the middle. CDR3 length equals 14 residues. The germline gives CDR1 MDHEN, CDR2 SYDVKM.

This clone has only one observation. This chain uses TRBV19 with TRBJ1-1; D is ambiguous. The CDR3 runs 14 residues. Trimming took off 5 bases at V and 4 bases at J, with 14 bases between the two ends. Per the germline V gene, CDR1 is LNHDA and CDR2 is SQIVND (reference sequence). The CDR3 spells CASSPRSKVTEAFF. CDR3 DNA: TGTGCCAGTAGTCCGAGGAGTAAAGTCACTGAAGCTTTCTTT.

The rearrangement uses TRBV6-1 and TRBJ2-7; 7 nucleotides align to TRBD2. V lost 2 bases to trimming and J lost 1 base; unmatched junction nucleotides: 2. There are 14 residues in the CDR3. Germline V gives CDR1 MNHNS, CDR2 SASEGT. CDR3 region: CASSELAESYEQYF. The DNA of the CDR3 is TGTGCCAGCAGTGAACTAGCGGAGTCCTACGAGCAGTACTTC.

This clone was seen more than once but under ten times. The chain uses TRBV6-1 and TRBJ2-7, with 10 bases matching TRBD2. This CDR3 contains 15 residues. Germline V gene data show CDR1 as MNHNS and CDR2 as SASEGT. V trimming: 7 bases; J trimming: 2 bases; junction bases outside the gene matches: 8. The CDR3, as DNA: TGTGCCAGCAAGGATAGCGGGAGGAATGCCTACGAGCAGTACTTC. Translation: CASKDSGRNAYEQYF.

This clone has a handful of counts. The chain joins TRBV6-1 to TRBJ2-1; no definite D call. Germline V lookup: CDR1 MNHNS, CDR2 SASEGT. V was shortened by 2 bases and J by 7 bases, with 9 bases between the two germline ends. This CDR3 spans 13 amino acids. The CDR3 region is CASSESRVNEQFF. DNA of the CDR3: TGTGCCAGCAGTGAAAGTAGGGTAAATGAGCAGTTCTTC.

V usage is TRBV7-9 and J usage is TRBJ2-1; D gene uncertain. The CDR3 totals 11 residues. Germline V lookup: CDR1 SEHNR, CDR2 FQNEAQ (reference sequence). Trimming removed 4 bases at V and 8 bases at J, with 6 bases between. The CDR3 region has the DNA TGTGCCAGCAGCTCGGAGTATGAGCAGTTCTTC. It yields the protein CASSSEYEQFF.

The V and J genes are TRBV6-6 and TRBJ1-4; D call uncertain. Germline loops: CDR1 MNHNY, CDR2 SVGAGI (reference sequence). The CDR3 runs 15 residues. Trimming pared 6 bases from V and 0 bases from J, leaving 11 bases between. CDR3 region: CASRPGPATNEKLFF. DNA for the CDR3: TGTGCCAGCAGACCGGGCCCGGCAACTAATGAAAAACTGTTTTTT.

The rearrangement uses TRBV28 and TRBJ1-5; no firm D call. V gave up 5 bases and J gave up 1 base, with 12 bases separating them. The CDR3 loop spans 15 amino acids. The germline V gene encodes CDR1 MDHEN and CDR2 SYDVKM. The DNA of the CDR3 is TGTGCCAGCAGTAACCACGGGGTGAGCAATCAGCCCCAGCATTTT. It codes for CASSNHGVSNQPQHF.